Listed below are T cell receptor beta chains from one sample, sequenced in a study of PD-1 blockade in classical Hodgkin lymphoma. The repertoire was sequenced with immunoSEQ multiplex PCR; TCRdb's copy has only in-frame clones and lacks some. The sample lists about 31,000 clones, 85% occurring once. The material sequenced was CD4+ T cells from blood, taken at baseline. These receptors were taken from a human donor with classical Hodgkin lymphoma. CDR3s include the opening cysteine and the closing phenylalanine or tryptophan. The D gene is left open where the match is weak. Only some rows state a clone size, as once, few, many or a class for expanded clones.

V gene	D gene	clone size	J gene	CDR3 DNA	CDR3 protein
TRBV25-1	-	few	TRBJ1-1	TGTGCCAGCAGTGAAATCCCAGGGACTGAAGCTTTCTTT	CASSEIPGTEAFF
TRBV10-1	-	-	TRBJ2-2	TGCGCCAGCAGGGACCGGAGCACCGGGGAGCTGTTTTTT	CASRDRSTGELFF
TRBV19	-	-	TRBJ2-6	TGTGCCAGTAGGGCGGGGGCGCCGGGGGCCAACGTCCTGACTTTC	CASRAGAPGANVLTF
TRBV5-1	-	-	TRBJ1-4	TGCGCCAGCAGCCCCCGAGGGGGGCGCCGGAGTAATGAAAAACTGTTTTTT	CASSPRGGRRSNEKLFF
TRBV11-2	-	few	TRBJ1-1	TGTGCCAGCAGCTTGGGACAGAACACTGAAGCTTTCTTT	CASSLGQNTEAFF
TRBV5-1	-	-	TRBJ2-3	TGCGCCAGCAGCTTAAGACTCGCAGATACGCAGTATTTT	CASSLRLADTQYF
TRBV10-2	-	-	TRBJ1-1	TGCGCCAGCAGTGACGGCCCAGGAGGGAACACTGAAGCTTTCTTT	CASSDGPGGNTEAFF
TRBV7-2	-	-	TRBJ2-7	TGTGCCAGCAGCTTATGGTCTAGCGACTCCTACGAGCAGTACTTC	CASSLWSSDSYEQYF
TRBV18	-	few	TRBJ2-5	TGTGCCAGCTCACGAGCCGGGAAAGAGACCCAGTACTTC	CASSRAGKETQYF
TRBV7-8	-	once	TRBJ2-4	TGTGCCAGCACTCTAGGGTCCCTAGACCTCACCAAAAACATTCAGTACTTC	CASTLGSLDLTKNIQYF
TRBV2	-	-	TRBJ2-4	TGTGCCAGCAGTGAGTTGGGCATCCTAGCCAAAAACATTCAGTACTTC	CASSELGILAKNIQYF
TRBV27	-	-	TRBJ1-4	TGTGCCAGCAGTTTGAAGGGAGCGGGTGAAAAACTGTTTTTT	CASSLKGAGEKLFF
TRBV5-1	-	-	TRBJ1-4	TGCGCCAGCACCGTGGACGGGAACGTTAATGAAAAACTGTTTTTT	CASTVDGNVNEKLFF
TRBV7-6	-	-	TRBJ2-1	TGTGCCAGCAGCTTATCAAGCGGGTACTACAATGAGCAGTTCTTC	CASSLSSGYYNEQFF
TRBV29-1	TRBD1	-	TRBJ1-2	TGCAGCGTTCCCCCGGGACAGGGGGCAAAGGGAAAGAACTATGGCTACACCTTC	CSVPPGQGAKGKNYGYTF
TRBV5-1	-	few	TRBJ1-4	TGCGCCAGCAGCTTCGGGGCGGCCACAACTGATGAAAAACTGTTTTTT	CASSFGAATTDEKLFF
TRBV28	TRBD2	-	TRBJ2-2	TGTGCCAGCACCCGGCTCCGGGGGACTAGTAACACCGGGGAGCTGTTTTTT	CASTRLRGTSNTGELFF
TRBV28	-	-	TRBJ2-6	TGTGCCAGCAGTTCCTCGGACCCCGTTCTCTCTGGGGCCAACGTCCTGACTTTC	CASSSSDPVLSGANVLTF
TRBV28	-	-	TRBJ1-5	TGTGCCAGCAGCTCCCATCAGCCCCAGCATTTT	CASSSHQPQHF
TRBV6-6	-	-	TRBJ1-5	TGTGCCAGCAGCTTCGGACGGCAGCCCCAGCATTTT	CASSFGRQPQHF
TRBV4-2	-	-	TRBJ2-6	TGTGCCAGCAGCCAAGATTGGACTGGCGGGGCCGCTGGGGCCAACGTCCTGACTTTC	CASSQDWTGGAAGANVLTF
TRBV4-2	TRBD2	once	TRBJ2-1	TGTGCCAGCAGCCAAGAGGAAGGACTAGCGGGAGTCCACAATGAGCAGTTCTTC	CASSQEEGLAGVHNEQFF
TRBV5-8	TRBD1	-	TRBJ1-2	TGTGCCAGCAGCGTGAGAGGACAGGCCCGGATATTGGGCTACACCTTC	CASSVRGQARILGYTF
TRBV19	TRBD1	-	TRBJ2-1	TGTGCCAGTAGCTCCGGGACAGGGAGGTTTCCGCATGAGCAGTTCTTC	CASSSGTGRFPHEQFF
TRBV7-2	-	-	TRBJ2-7	TGTGCCAGCAGGCCAGGGGTTGGGGAGCAGTACTTC	CASRPGVGEQYF
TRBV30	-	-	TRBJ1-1	TGTGCCTGGCGCAGGGAGGAAGGCACTGAAGCTTTCTTT	CAWRREEGTEAFF
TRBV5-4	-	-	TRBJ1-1	TGTGCCAGCAGCTTGGATCCGGTAACTGAAGCTTTCTTT	CASSLDPVTEAFF
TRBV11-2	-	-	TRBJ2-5	TGTGCCAGCAGCTTAGGCCTATCGGGGGAGACCCAGTACTTC	CASSLGLSGETQYF